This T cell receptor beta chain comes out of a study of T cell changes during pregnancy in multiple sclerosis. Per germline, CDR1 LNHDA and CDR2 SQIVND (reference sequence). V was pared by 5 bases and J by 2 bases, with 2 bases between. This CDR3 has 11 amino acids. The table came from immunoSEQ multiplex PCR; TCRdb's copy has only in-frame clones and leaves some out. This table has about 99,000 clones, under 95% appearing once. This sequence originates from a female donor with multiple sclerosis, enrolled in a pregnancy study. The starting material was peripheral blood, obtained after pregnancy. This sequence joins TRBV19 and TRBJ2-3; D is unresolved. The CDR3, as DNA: TGTGCCAGTAGTCACACAGATACGCAGTATTTT. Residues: CASSHTDTQYF.